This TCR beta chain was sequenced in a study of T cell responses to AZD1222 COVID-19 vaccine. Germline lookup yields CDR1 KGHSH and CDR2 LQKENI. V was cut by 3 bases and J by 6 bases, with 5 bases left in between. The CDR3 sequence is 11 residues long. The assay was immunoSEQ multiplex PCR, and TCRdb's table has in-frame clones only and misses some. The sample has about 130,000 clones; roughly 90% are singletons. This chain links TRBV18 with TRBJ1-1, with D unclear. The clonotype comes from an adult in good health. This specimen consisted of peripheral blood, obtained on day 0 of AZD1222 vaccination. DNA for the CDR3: TGTGCCAGCTCACCGGCCGCTGAAGCTTTCTTT. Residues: CASSPAAEAFF.